This T cell receptor beta chain stems from a study of blood T cell repertoires in COVID-19. Trimming removed 6 bases at V and 3 bases at J, with 18 bases between. This CDR3 comprises 16 residues. The germline V gene encodes CDR1 LNHDA and CDR2 SQIVND (reference sequence). Patients in Seattle were enrolled during active infection, then followed longitudinally. Authors' data handling: Amplification from reference gene primers served as the basis for estimated nucleated cell counts. The data were produced by immunoSEQ multiplex PCR, yet TCRdb's version contains in-frame clones alone and is incomplete. V, J and clone size are taken as reported in that table, and D and trimming were inferred from the DNA itself. The profile shows a few hundred thousand clones, about 91% of them singletons.

This chain links TRBV19 with TRBJ1-5; maybe TRBD1 (6 bases). This clonotype was obtained from a person between 18 and 30 years old with COVID-19, enrolled during active disease. The source material was peripheral blood. The CDR3 spells CASRIDRMDSNQPQHF. The DNA of the CDR3 is TGTGCCAGTAGAATTGACAGGATGGATTCCAATCAGCCCCAGCATTTT.